These T cell receptor beta chains were read from a single sample in a study of cytomegalovirus exposure and HLA in healthy donors. The table came from immunoSEQ multiplex PCR; TCRdb's copy has only in-frame clones and leaves some out. This sample has roughly 100,000 clones, with over 80% found just once. Sample: PBMCs. These receptors were collected from a man aged 25-45 years in good health and CMV-seropositive. CDR3s include the opening cysteine and the closing phenylalanine or tryptophan. A D gene is named only where the DNA matches it firmly. Clone size is stated in some rows and not others, as once, few, many or a class when expanded.

TRBD1 | - | TRBJ1-4 | TRBV5-1 | CASSFGGQGAEKLFF | TGCGCCAGCAGCTTCGGCGGTCAGGGGGCTGAAAAACTGTTTTTT
TRBD1 | - | TRBJ1-2 | TRBV19 | CASTTGQGNYGYTF | TGTGCCAGTACCACCGGACAGGGAAACTATGGCTACACCTTC
TRBD2 | - | TRBJ2-1 | TRBV5-1 | CASSLLLAGGPNVYNEQFF | TGCGCCAGCAGCTTGTTGCTAGCGGGGGGCCCGAATGTTTACAATGAGCAGTTCTTC
- | - | TRBJ2-2 | TRBV21-1 | CASSIRDSNTGELFF | TGTGCCAGCAGCATCCGGGACAGCAACACCGGGGAGCTGTTTTTT
TRBD2 | - | TRBJ2-3 | TRBV15 | CAVGGISSTDTQYF | TGTGCCGTGGGGGGGATCTCTAGCACAGATACGCAGTATTTT
TRBD1 | - | TRBJ2-1 | TRBV9 | CASSTSKGGQGRNEQFF | TGTGCCAGCAGCACCAGTAAGGGAGGACAGGGGAGAAATGAGCAGTTCTTC
- | - | TRBJ2-7 | TRBV14 | CASSQEWGHEQYF | TGTGCCAGCAGCCAAGAGTGGGGGCACGAGCAGTACTTC
- | - | TRBJ2-1 | TRBV14 | CASSQDDLRGLLGNEQFF | TGTGCCAGCAGCCAAGATGATTTAAGGGGCCTATTAGGGAATGAGCAGTTCTTC
TRBD1 | - | TRBJ1-1 | TRBV9 | CASSAWTGGANEAFF | TGTGCCAGCAGCGCCTGGACAGGGGGCGCAAATGAAGCTTTCTTT
- | - | TRBJ1-6 | TRBV30 | CALEDNNSPLHF | TGTGCCCTCGAGGACAACAATTCACCCCTCCACTTT
TRBD1 | few | TRBJ1-1 | TRBV4-2 | CASSQGAGGRAFF | TGTGCCAGCAGCCAAGGCGCAGGGGGCCGAGCTTTCTTT
TRBD1 | - | TRBJ1-2 | TRBV19 | CASSPRGQLYGYTF | TGTGCCAGTAGTCCTAGGGGACAGCTCTATGGCTACACCTTC
TRBD2 | - | TRBJ2-2 | TRBV4-2 | CASSQVAGTSGAMNTGELFF | TGTGCCAGCAGCCAAGTCGCCGGGACTAGCGGGGCCATGAACACCGGGGAGCTGTTTTTT
TRBD2 | - | TRBJ2-5 | TRBV5-6 | CASSLGSGGLLETQYF | TGTGCCAGCAGCTTAGGGAGCGGGGGGTTACTAGAGACCCAGTACTTC
TRBD2 | - | TRBJ2-1 | TRBV2 | CASSAGLDLDEQFF | TGTGCCAGCAGTGCGGGACTAGATCTCGATGAGCAGTTCTTC
TRBD1 | - | TRBJ1-2 | TRBV2 | CASSPTGDYGYTF | TGTGCCAGCAGTCCTACAGGGGACTATGGCTACACCTTC
TRBD1 | once | TRBJ1-2 | TRBV10-3 | CAMSPGGSYGYTF | TGTGCCATGTCCCCAGGGGGCTCCTATGGCTACACCTTC
- | few | TRBJ1-1 | TRBV18 | CASSQEIDTEAFF | TGTGCCAGCTCACAGGAGATCGACACTGAAGCTTTCTTT
TRBD1 | - | TRBJ1-2 | TRBV9 | CASSPTGIYTF | TGTGCCAGCAGCCCGACAGGGATCTACACCTTC
TRBD1 | - | TRBJ2-1 | TRBV19 | CASSMTGGSGEQFF | TGTGCCAGTAGTATGACAGGGGGCTCAGGTGAGCAGTTCTTC
- | - | TRBJ1-2 | TRBV10-3 | CAISLGPGYTF | TGTGCCATCAGTCTGGGGCCGGGCTACACCTTC
- | few | TRBJ2-7 | TRBV9 | CASSVEGDTYYEQYF | TGTGCCAGCAGCGTAGAGGGAGATACTTACTACGAGCAGTACTTC
TRBD1 | - | TRBJ2-7 | TRBV5-1 | CASSSTGEGYEQYF | TGCGCCAGCAGCTCGACAGGGGAAGGCTACGAGCAGTACTTC
- | - | TRBJ2-7 | TRBV19 | CASSIADRPYEQYF | TGTGCCAGTAGTATAGCCGACAGGCCCTACGAGCAGTACTTC
- | - | TRBJ1-5 | TRBV2 | CASRDRPFSNQPQHF | TGTGCCAGCAGGGACAGACCCTTTAGCAATCAGCCCCAGCATTTT
- | - | TRBJ2-2 | TRBV7-2 | CASSPRDITGELFF | TGTGCCAGCAGCCCAAGGGACATCACCGGGGAGCTGTTTTTT
- | - | TRBJ2-3 | TRBV10-3 | CAILQGGTDTQYF | TGTGCCATCCTCCAAGGGGGCACAGATACGCAGTATTTT
- | - | TRBJ2-7 | TRBV4-1 | CASSQDMEQYF | TGCGCCAGCAGCCAAGATATGGAGCAGTACTTC
- | - | TRBJ1-2 | TRBV30 | CAWTPRGDYGYTF | TGTGCCTGGACGCCTCGGGGGGACTATGGCTACACCTTC
TRBD1 | - | TRBJ2-6 | TRBV28 | CASRQPGQGSGANVLTF | TGTGCCAGCAGGCAACCGGGACAGGGCTCTGGGGCCAACGTCCTGACTTTC
- | few | TRBJ1-3 | TRBV25-1 | CASSDPTRGGNTIYF | TGTGCCAGCAGTGACCCCACAAGGGGTGGAAACACCATATATTTT
- | once | TRBJ1-1 | TRBV7-9 | CASSSIQGTGEAFF | TGTGCTAGCAGTTCTATACAGGGAACGGGTGAAGCTTTCTTT
- | few | TRBJ2-5 | TRBV7-9 | CASSLVTAAQETQYF | TGTGCCAGCAGCTTAGTGACAGCTGCCCAAGAGACCCAGTACTTC
- | - | TRBJ2-2 | TRBV6-1 | CASRAGLNTGELFF | TGTGCCAGCCGCGCAGGCTTGAACACCGGGGAGCTGTTTTTT
TRBD2 | - | TRBJ2-3 | TRBV4-1 | CASSQGWTSGGASTDTQYF | TGCGCCAGCAGCCAAGGCTGGACTAGCGGGGGGGCTAGCACAGATACGCAGTATTTT
TRBD1 | few | TRBJ2-5 | TRBV19 | CASSIGQGPIAETQYF | TGTGCCAGTAGTATCGGACAGGGACCTATTGCGGAGACCCAGTACTTC
TRBD1 | - | TRBJ2-1 | TRBV6-5 | CASSRTGNEQFF | TGTGCCAGCAGTAGGACAGGCAATGAGCAGTTCTTC
- | - | TRBJ2-1 | TRBV4-2 | CASSQETNPYNEQFF | TGTGCCAGCAGCCAAGAGACTAATCCCTACAATGAGCAGTTCTTC
- | - | TRBJ2-2 | TRBV7-3 | CASSLLSDGGELFF | TGTGCCAGCAGTTTACTTAGCGACGGCGGGGAGCTGTTTTTT